This T cell receptor (beta chain) was sequenced for a study of identical twins. Germline-derived CDR1 and CDR2 are DFQATT and SNEGSKA (reference sequence). The CDR3 spans 14 residues. The germline V and J ends were trimmed by 6 bases and 3 bases, with 18 bases remaining between them. MiXCR, run by TCRdb on the 5' RACE reads, gives a single entry per CDR3 protein. The table records roughly 250,000 distinct CDR3 sequences, 11% to 15% of them present only once. Sequencing was carried out using memory (CD45RO+) T cells sorted from blood. This sequence originates from a woman between 18 and 30 years old in good health. This chain connects TRBV20-1 to TRBJ2-7; maybe TRBD2 (6 bases). The CDR3 is CSAKPGSGVYEQYF. The CDR3 DNA reads as TGCAGTGCGAAACCGGGTAGCGGTGTCTACGAGCAGTACTTC.